Presented here are 21 T cell receptor beta chains from one specimen sequenced in a study of vaccination and CD4 T cells after COVID-19. For these TCRs, the target antigens are not known. Oncomine TCR Beta short-read sequencing was applied to DNA from cultured CD4+ T cells. TCRdb independently ran MiXCR on the PCR reads; one entry per CDR3 protein. The repertoire holds under 25,000 distinct CDR3 sequences, around 42% seen once, with roughly 15% in the top ten. Treatment noted: roughly 11-day PBMC culture with coronavirus spike peptide pools or control peptides (ViraFEST assay). Sequencing used cultured CD4+ T cells from blood. The source of these receptors is a human donor with COVID-19.

The chain couples TRBV5-6 to TRBJ2-7; D is uncertain. This CDR3 region has 14 residues. Between the trimmed V and J ends, which lost 4 bases and 0 bases, there was a span of 11 bases. CDR1 SGHDT and CDR2 YYEEEE come from the germline V gene. The CDR3 sequence: CASSPGSRSYEQYF. CDR3 in DNA: TGTGCCAGCAGCCCCGGCAGTCGCTCCTACGAGCAGTACTTC.

The J gene is TRBJ2-3, the V gene TRBV10-1, with 10 positions matching TRBD2. The CDR3 is 16 residues long. Germline V lookup: CDR1 WNHNN, CDR2 SYGVQD (reference sequence). V lost 3 bases, J lost 6 bases, and 9 bases stayed unmatched. This chain's CDR3 is CASSDLASGGRDTQYF. CDR3 nucleotides: TGCGCCAGCAGTGACCTAGCTAGCGGGGGTCGGGATACGCAGTATTTT.

This rearrangement joins TRBV12-3 or TRBV12-4 to TRBJ1-6, with D perhaps matching TRBD1 (6 bases). The CDR3 loop spans 16 amino acids. V dropped 5 bases and J dropped 0 bases, with 11 bases sitting between them. Written as DNA, the CDR3 is TGTGCCAGCAGTCCACAGGGCAGCTCCTATAATTCACCCCTCCACTTT. Its protein is CASSPQGSSYNSPLHF.

This clonotype was seen a handful of times. The chain carries TRBV24-1 and TRBJ1-2; D is unresolved. Deletions cut 4 bases from V and 5 bases from J, with 10 bases between. The CDR3 is 13 amino acids. Germline assignment: CDR1 KGHDR and CDR2 SFDVKD. The CDR3 here is CATSEREFYGYTF. In nucleotides, the CDR3 is TGTGCCACCAGTGAGCGGGAGTTTTATGGCTACACCTTC.

The rearrangement joins TRBV4-3 to TRBJ2-2; no clear D. In germline, CDR1 is LGHNA, CDR2 YSLEER. CDR3 size: 16 residues. Trimming took off 3 bases at V and 2 bases at J, with 13 bases between the two ends. CDR3 in DNA: TGCGCCAGCAGCCACCTCCGTGCAGACAACACCGGGGAGCTGTTTTTT. This sequence encodes CASSHLRADNTGELFF.

V usage is TRBV6-1 and J usage is TRBJ2-7; 7 bases map to TRBD1. The V and J ends lost 8 bases and 3 bases, in that order; junction bases with no gene match: 10. The CDR3 runs to 14 residues. Germline CDR1 reads MNHNS; CDR2 reads SASEGT. The CDR3 DNA is TGTGCCAGCTGCTACAGGGGTGGAAACTACGAGCAGTACTTC. Protein: CASCYRGGNYEQYF.

This clonotype showed up just a few times. The chain has TRBV6-1 and TRBJ1-6; no definite D call. V was shortened by 3 bases and J by 7 bases, with 4 bases between the two germline ends. CDR1 is MNHNS and CDR2 is SASEGT in the germline V gene. The CDR3 contains 12 residues. CDR3 DNA sequence: TGTGCCAGCAGTGACCTGAATTCACCCCTCCACTTT. This codes for CASSDLNSPLHF.

The chain is built from TRBV18 and TRBJ2-1; TRBD2 aligns across 8 bases. Germline CDR1 KGHSH, CDR2 LQKENI. The V and J ends lost 2 bases and 7 bases, in that order; junction bases with no gene match: 7. The CDR3 loop spans 15 amino acids. The CDR3 sequence is CASSPVRGAENEQFF. The CDR3, as DNA: TGTGCCAGCTCACCAGTGCGGGGGGCGGAAAATGAGCAGTTCTTC.

About this clonotype: It is unclear where the CDR3 begins or ends on the DNA, so no DNA is shown, and the CDR3 is as TCRdb lists it. V is TRBV7-5 and J is TRBJ1-5; the tabulated D call, TRBD1, remains unverified against the DNA. TRBV7-5 is deemed a pseudogene. Both ends counted, the CDR3 spans 17 residues. CDR3 sequence reads: CISVPEASDSINQPQHF.

The rearrangement links TRBV20-1 to TRBJ1-5; D remains unclear. CDR3 length equals 12 residues. Trimming pared 7 bases from V and 5 bases from J, leaving 12 bases between. Germline CDR1 reads DFQATT; CDR2 reads SNEGSKA (reference sequence). CDR3 in amino acids: CSVLTGDQPQHF. For the CDR3, the DNA is TGCAGTGTACTAACCGGGGATCAGCCCCAGCATTTT.

This chain joins TRBV7-2 and TRBJ1-6; a possible D gene is TRBD1 (5 bases). The V gene lost 1 base and the J gene lost 5 bases, with 12 bases spanning the gap. Germline loops: CDR1 SGHTA, CDR2 FQGNSA. The CDR3 extends over 16 amino acids. CDR3 sequence reads: CASSLESAGNNSPLHF. For the CDR3, the DNA is TGTGCCAGCAGCTTAGAATCGGCAGGGAATAATTCACCCCTCCACTTT.

This clonotype was picked up a small number of times. V is TRBV6-1 and J is TRBJ1-3; no firm D call. The germline V gene encodes CDR1 MNHNS and CDR2 SASEGT. This CDR3 region has 14 residues. V was trimmed by 4 bases and J by 0 bases, leaving 7 bases between them. CDR3 residues: CASSVGFSGNTIYF. The CDR3 nucleotides are TGTGCCAGCAGTGTGGGGTTCTCTGGAAACACCATATATTTT.

The rearrangement joins TRBV9 to TRBJ2-2, with D unresolved. Germline loops: CDR1 SGDLS, CDR2 YYNGEE. Trimming cost V 2 bases and J 6 bases, with 11 bases left between them. CDR3 length: 14 residues. CDR3 loop: CASSVLSGSGELFF. As DNA, the CDR3 is TGTGCCAGCAGCGTCCTGAGTGGATCCGGGGAGCTGTTTTTT.

As for this clonotype: One end of the junction fails to match germline, which may point to a read error. The gene calls are TRBV7-6 and TRBJ2-2; 8 bases align to TRBD2. Germline values: CDR1 SGHVS, CDR2 FNYEAQ. The CDR3 is made up of 16 amino acids. CDR3 in DNA: TGTGCTAGCAGCTTAGACGGGGGGGCGAACACCGGGGAGCTGTTTTTT. As protein: CASSLDGGANTGELFF.

This clonotype was found a few times. The rearrangement joins TRBV20-1 to TRBJ2-2, with D possibly being TRBD1 (6 bases). Germline CDR1 is DFQATT and CDR2 is SNEGSKA (reference sequence). V was shortened by 1 base and J by 2 bases, with 17 bases between the two germline ends. This CDR3 is 17 amino acids long. CDR3 bases: TGCAGTGCTAGAGCCCTCACCCCTGGGGGCAACACCGGGGAGCTGTTTTTT. This translates into CSARALTPGGNTGELFF.

V usage is TRBV4-1 and J usage is TRBJ1-6, with a possible D match to TRBD1 (5 bases). The V gene lost 5 bases and the J gene lost 7 bases, with 18 bases spanning the gap. The germline gives CDR1 MGHRA, CDR2 YSYEKL. The CDR3 covers 16 residues. DNA of the CDR3: TGCGCCAGCAGCGACCACACCGGGACGCCCAATTCACCCCTCCACTTT. The encoded protein is CASSDHTGTPNSPLHF.

This clonotype was seen more than once but under ten times. J is TRBJ1-1 and V is TRBV29-1, with D unresolved. The CDR3 has 12 residues. The V gene lost 1 base and the J gene lost 6 bases, with 9 bases spanning the gap. Germline CDR1 reads SQVTM; CDR2 reads ANQGSEA. The CDR3 here is CSVEGGTPEAFF. The CDR3 DNA follows: TGCAGCGTTGAAGGGGGTACCCCTGAAGCTTTCTTT.

The genes are TRBV7-3 and TRBJ1-1; TRBD1 agrees at 8 bases. Germline CDR1 and CDR2: SGHTA and FQGTGA. This CDR3 comprises 14 residues. Unmatched junction bases numbered 4, after V lost 2 bases and J lost 5 bases. The CDR3 DNA is TGTGCCAGCAGCTTAGGGCAGGGGGCTACTGAAGCTTTCTTT. Translation: CASSLGQGATEAFF.

This clonotype has a handful of counts. The chain uses TRBV20-1 and TRBJ1-2; 9 bases align to TRBD1. This CDR3 is built from 13 residues. Germline V lookup: CDR1 DFQATT, CDR2 SNEGSKA (reference sequence). V dropped 0 bases and J dropped 6; count of bases not matched to a gene: 2. The CDR3 sequence: CSARERTGDGYTF. DNA of the CDR3: TGCAGTGCTAGAGAGCGGACAGGGGATGGCTACACCTTC.

Remarks on this clonotype: The germline gene is not matched at one end of the junction; a read error may be the cause. V usage is TRBV19 and J usage is TRBJ1-2; TRBD1 matches 7 bases. This CDR3 has 15 amino acids. Germline CDR1 reads LNHDA; CDR2 reads SQIVND (reference sequence). CDR3 DNA: TGTACCAGTAGTACCGACAGGGATAGGGACTATGGCTACACCTTC. It codes for CTSSTDRDRDYGYTF.

This clonotype was observed a few times. V is TRBV10-3 and J is TRBJ1-2; D gene unclear. This CDR3 has 11 amino acids. V gave up 7 bases and J gave up 11 bases, with 14 bases separating them. Germline V gene sequence: CDR1 ENHRY, CDR2 SYGVKD. The CDR3, as DNA: TGTGCCATCATGTCCACGGAGGAATACACCTTC. This gives the protein CAIMSTEEYTF.